This TCR beta chain was profiled in a study of blood T cell repertoires in COVID-19 (TCRdb year 2020). As for the study more broadly: Collaborator samples came from the United States, Italy and Spain and covered acute and convalescent phases of COVID-19. HLA class I and class II types, where available, came from metadata supplied by the sample provider rather than from assay-based typing. The prospective study material was composed of cDNA or gDNA derived from T cells, B-cell-depleted T cells, or PBMCs. The samples were drawn from the first 160 participants of the ongoing ImmuneRACE study and from 950 to 1,500 subjects provided by 6 global collaborators. The repertoires were made available in a free public database intended to serve as a resource for research on the immune response to SARS-CoV-2. The dataset comprised deeply sampled blood TCRbeta repertoires from subjects exposed to, actively infected with, or recovered from COVID-19. Sample metadata almost always included a de-identified subject ID, COVID-19 status, age in years and sex. Beyond this particular receptor, the publication reports: Clinical and demographic metadata were provided uncurated, with the amount varying by source and participant.

Looking up the germline V gene (reference sequence) yields CDR1 LNHDA and CDR2 SQIVND. CDR3 length: 14 amino acids, cysteine to phenylalanine. Solely the CDR3 DNA is kept, with 42 bases framed from the first base. V lost 5 bases and J lost 2 bases, and the count of bases not matched to a germline gene is 6. Each collaborating institution followed its own protocols to collect whole blood in K2EDTA tubes. For TCRbeta analysis, collaborator samples were shipped as frozen whole blood, as isolated PBMCs, or as DNA extracted from either sample type. Turning to this clone: This clone's antigen is unknown. No much larger clone exists at a distance of one base, and base qualities are not known.

TCRbeta CDR3 regions were amplified from genomic DNA using the immunoSEQ Assay, a bias-controlled multiplex PCR. Turning to the authors' computational methods: The number of nucleated cells in each sample was estimated from the amplification of reference gene primers within the assay. To quantify the absolute abundance of each unique TCRbeta CDR3 rearrangement, sequence reads were collapsed and filtered. For each sample, productive Simpson clonality was calculated by taking the square root of Simpson's diversity index across productive rearrangements. This immuneACCESS table, as held by TCRdb, lists in-frame sequences with V and J called but not all clones. Of the missing ones, under half trace to an unresolved V gene in checked studies; the others have no known cause. The V and J calls and the clone size are those of that table, but D and trimming were determined from the DNA. Within this sample are about 53,000 clones, with 70% to 85% of them counted one time only. 13% to 15% of the sample is taken by the ten largest.

The sequence was collected from a human donor in a cohort sampled during active COVID-19. Here the chain combines TRBV19 and TRBJ2-7; 7 bases in the middle match TRBD1. The material sequenced was peripheral blood. The nucleotide sequence reads TGTGCCAGTAGTCCCGGGACAGTGGCCTACGAGCAGTACTTC. It translates as CASSPGTVAYEQYF.